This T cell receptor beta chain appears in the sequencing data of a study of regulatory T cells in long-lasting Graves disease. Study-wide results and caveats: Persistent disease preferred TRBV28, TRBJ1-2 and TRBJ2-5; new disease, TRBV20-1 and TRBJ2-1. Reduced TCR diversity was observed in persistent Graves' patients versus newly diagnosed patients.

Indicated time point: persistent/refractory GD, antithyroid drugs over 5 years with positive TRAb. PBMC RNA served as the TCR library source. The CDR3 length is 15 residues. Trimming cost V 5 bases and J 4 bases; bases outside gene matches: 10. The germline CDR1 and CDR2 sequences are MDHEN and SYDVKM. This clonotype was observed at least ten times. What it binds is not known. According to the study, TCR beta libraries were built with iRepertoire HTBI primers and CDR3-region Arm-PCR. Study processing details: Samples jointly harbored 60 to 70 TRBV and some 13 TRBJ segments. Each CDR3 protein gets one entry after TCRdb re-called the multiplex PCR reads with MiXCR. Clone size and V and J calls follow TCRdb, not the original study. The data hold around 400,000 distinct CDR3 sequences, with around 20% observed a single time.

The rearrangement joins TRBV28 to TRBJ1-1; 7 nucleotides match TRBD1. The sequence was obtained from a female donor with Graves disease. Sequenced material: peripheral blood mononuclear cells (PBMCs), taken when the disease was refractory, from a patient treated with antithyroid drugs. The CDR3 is CASSPHRGSSTEAFF. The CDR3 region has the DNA TGTGCCAGCAGTCCCCACAGGGGAAGTAGCACTGAAGCTTTCTTT.